These 25 T cell receptor beta chains share one sample of origin, sequenced in a study of read filtering for tumor transcriptome and immune sequencing. From 350 to 500 ng of RNA, a library with molecular barcoded alpha/delta and beta/gamma adaptors was made. MiXCR was run by TCRdb on the reads, yielding one entry per CDR3 protein. The sample records approximately 20,000 distinct CDR3 sequences, roughly 23% being singletons. Specimen: a population of CD138-negative cells sorted from bone marrow. The receptors were gathered from a donor at least 40 years old with multiple myeloma.

V gene TRBV11-2 combines with J gene TRBJ2-2; D gene ambiguous. The CDR3 consists of 16 residues. Per the germline V gene, CDR1 is SGHAT and CDR2 is FQNNGV. V lost 11 bases and J lost 1, with 20 bases in between. The CDR3 spells CAGSLDRYMNTGELFF. The CDR3 coding sequence is TGTGCCGGTAGCCTCGACCGATACATGAACACCGGGGAGCTGTTTTTT.

This clonotype was detected ten times or more. The CDR3 loop reads CATGGAGLGPDTQYF. The CDR3 region has the DNA TGTGCCACCGGTGGAGCGGGACTAGGGCCAGATACGCAGTATTTT. The chain joins TRBV24-1 to TRBJ2-3; 8 nucleotides align to TRBD2. The CDR3 has 15 residues. CDR1 KGHDR and CDR2 SFDVKD come from the germline V gene. V dropped 9 bases and J dropped 4; count of bases not matched to a gene: 11.

V is TRBV29-1 and J is TRBJ2-4, with D possibly TRBD1 on 5 matching bases. Germline V lookup: CDR1 SQVTM, CDR2 ANQGSEA. The CDR3 has 13 amino acids. Trimming removed 6 bases from V and 3 bases from J, with 12 bases in between. The DNA for the CDR3 is TGCAGCGTGCAGGGATCGAGCAAAAACATTCAGTACTTC. This codes for CSVQGSSKNIQYF.

This clonotype came up a few times. This chain uses TRBV3-1 with TRBJ1-1, with TRBD1 matching over 8 bases. The CDR3 has 13 residues. J was trimmed by 4 bases and V by 6 bases; bases with no gene match: 4. The germline V gene encodes CDR1 LGHDT and CDR2 YNNKEL (reference sequence). The CDR3 protein is CASRDTGGTEAFF. CDR3 in DNA: TGTGCCAGCAGGGATACAGGGGGCACTGAAGCTTTCTTT.

This clonotype occurred many times. V and J are TRBV29-1 and TRBJ1-3; D gene uncertain. The germline CDR1 and CDR2 sequences are SQVTM and ANQGSEA. Trimming took 4 bases from V and 0 from J, leaving 10 bases between them. CDR3 length: 14 amino acids. The CDR3 spells CSVVFPSSGNTIYF. The CDR3 DNA sequence: TGCAGCGTTGTTTTCCCGAGCTCTGGAAACACCATATATTTT.

This clonotype was observed at least ten times. The rearrangement uses TRBV7-2 and TRBJ1-5; TRBD1 might be the D (6 bases). This CDR3 comprises 15 residues. The germline gives CDR1 SGHTA, CDR2 FQGNSA. Between the trimmed V and J ends, which lost 5 bases and 2 bases, there was a span of 13 bases. The CDR3 reads CASSPGHGGNQPQHF. The CDR3 nucleotides are TGTGCCAGCAGCCCGGGACACGGGGGCAATCAGCCCCAGCATTTT.

This clonotype was counted at least ten times. V usage is TRBV6-5 and J usage is TRBJ2-1, with D unresolved. The germline CDR1 and CDR2 sequences are MNHEY and SVGAGI. The CDR3 consists of 15 residues. V lost 4 bases, J lost 1 base, and 11 bases lay in between. CDR3 sequence reads: CASSSRPPSYNEQFF. The CDR3 region has the DNA TGTGCCAGCAGTTCCCGCCCACCGTCCTACAATGAGCAGTTCTTC.

The table lists this clonotype with many counts. The V gene is TRBV29-1, the J gene TRBJ2-5, with 9 bases aligning to TRBD1. V lost 6 bases and J lost 4; bases outside the gene matches: 9. CDR1 and CDR2 (germline): SQVTM, ANQGSEA. The CDR3 totals 14 residues. The DNA of the CDR3 is TGCAGCGTAGTAAACAGGGGGCGAGGAGAGACCCAGTACTTC. It yields the protein CSVVNRGRGETQYF.

In this sample, this clonotype turned up many times. The chain carries TRBV19 and TRBJ1-2; tentatively, D is TRBD1 (5 bases). V lost 5 bases to trimming and J lost 4 bases, with 17 bases between them. This CDR3 comprises 15 residues. Per germline, CDR1 LNHDA and CDR2 SQIVND (reference sequence). The CDR3 bases are TGTGCCAGTAGTTTTTCCGGGCAGGGATCCTATGGCTACACCTTC. It codes for CASSFSGQGSYGYTF.

This clonotype was counted at least ten times. The chain recombines TRBV7-2 with TRBJ1-1; TRBD1 might be the D (5 bases). CDR3 size: 17 residues. CDR1 SGHTA and CDR2 FQGNSA come from the germline V gene. Trimming stripped 5 bases from V and 1 base from J, with 20 bases between. DNA for the CDR3: TGTGCCAGCAGCACAATAGTGGGGGGTCTTACGAACACTGAAGCTTTCTTT. Its protein is CASSTIVGGLTNTEAFF.

In its sample, this clonotype is medium-sized. The rearrangement uses TRBV28 and TRBJ2-7; 7 nucleotides match TRBD1. The CDR3 has 14 amino acids. Germline CDR1 and CDR2: MDHEN and SYDVKM. Trimming at V came to 4 bases and at J to 2 bases, leaving 5 bases not matched to a gene. The CDR3 here is CASSSRDSPYEQYF. DNA of the CDR3: TGTGCCAGCAGTTCCCGGGACAGTCCCTACGAGCAGTACTTC.

V usage is TRBV20-1 and J usage is TRBJ2-7; no definite D call. V was shortened by 5 bases and J by 6 bases, with 17 bases between the two germline ends. The CDR3 has 13 amino acids. CDR1 is DFQATT, CDR2 SNEGSKA, per germline (reference sequence). The CDR3 nucleotides read TGCAGTGCTGTCCAAGCCCGAAGCAGCGAGCAGTACTTC. Encoded protein: CSAVQARSSEQYF.

This clonotype came up many times. The J gene is TRBJ1-4, the V gene TRBV20-1; no definite D call. CDR1 DFQATT and CDR2 SNEGSKA come from the germline V gene (reference sequence). The CDR3 sequence is 15 residues long. V lost 0 bases and J 6 bases, leaving 14 bases between the germline ends. This CDR3 reads CSARDSRTEDEKLFF. Here the CDR3 DNA reads TGCAGTGCTAGAGATTCCCGGACGGAGGATGAAAAACTGTTTTTT.

This clonotype appeared a few times. This rearrangement joins TRBV5-1 to TRBJ2-5, with TRBD2 identical over 7 bases. Losses at the gene ends were 4 bases for V and 5 bases for J; bases not matched to a gene: 5. The CDR3 runs to 13 residues. Germline lookup yields CDR1 SGHRS and CDR2 YFSETQ. The CDR3 spells CASSPMGGETQYF. The DNA for the CDR3 is TGCGCCAGCAGCCCCATGGGAGGGGAGACCCAGTACTTC.

This clonotype was recorded a few times. V is TRBV7-2 and J is TRBJ2-3, with TRBD2 matching 12 bases. In germline, CDR1 is SGHTA, CDR2 FQGNSA. The V and J ends lost 5 bases and 5 bases, in that order; junction bases with no gene match: 5. This CDR3 has 15 residues. The CDR3 DNA sequence: TGTGCCAGCAGCGCTAGCGGGAGGGCTGGAGATACGCAGTATTTT. Amino acid sequence: CASSASGRAGDTQYF. Variable domain in full (rest from reference TRBV7-2 and TRBJ2-3): GAGVSQSPSNKVTEKGKDVELRCDPISGHTALYWYRQSLGQGLEFLIYFQGNSAPDKSGLPSDRFSAERTGGSVSTLTIQRTQQEDSAVYLCASSASGRAGDTQYFGPGTRLTVL.

As to this clonotype: One end of the junction does not line up with germline, which may come from a read error. The V and J genes are TRBV7-2 and TRBJ2-7; D is perhaps TRBD2 (5 bases). Germline assignment: CDR1 SGHTA and CDR2 FQGNSA. The CDR3 is 15 residues long. In DNA, the CDR3 is TGCGCCAGCAGCTTCCAGCGGTCCAGGCCCTACGAGCAGTACTTC. This translates into CASSFQRSRPYEQYF. Full variable domain (missing parts from reference TRBV7-2 and TRBJ2-7): GAGVSQSPSNKVTEKGKDVELRCDPISGHTALYWYRQSLGQGLEFLIYFQGNSAPDKSGLPSDRFSAERTGGSVSTLTIQRTQQEDSAVYLCASSFQRSRPYEQYFGPGTRLTVT.

V usage is TRBV28 and J usage is TRBJ2-3; TRBD1 or TRBD2 may be the D gene (5 bases each). The CDR3 covers 16 residues. From germline, CDR1 is MDHEN and CDR2 SYDVKM. V gave up 6 bases and J gave up 0 bases, with 16 bases separating them. The DNA of the CDR3 is TGTGCCAGCAGAGTGCCGGGGCTATACAGCACAGATACGCAGTATTTT. Encoded protein: CASRVPGLYSTDTQYF.

This clonotype was seen repeatedly, ten times or more. The rearrangement joins TRBV6-2 or TRBV6-3 to TRBJ2-7, with 8 bases fitting TRBD1. CDR3 size: 16 residues. The germline V gene encodes CDR1 MNHEY and CDR2 SVGEGT. The junction had 6 bases not matched to a gene; V was cut back by 0 bases and J by 2 bases. CDR3 in DNA: TGTGCCAGCAGTTACTCTAGAGGACAGGGTCCCTACGAGCAGTACTTC. Translated, it gives CASSYSRGQGPYEQYF.

In the case of this clonotype: A much larger clone lies one base from this, so it may be a read error. The V and J genes are TRBV29-1 and TRBJ2-2; weak D call: TRBD1 (6 bases). The CDR3 has 13 residues. In germline, CDR1 is SQVTM, CDR2 ANQGSEA. The CDR3, as DNA: TGCAGCGTTGGGCAGGGGTTCACCGGGGAGCCGTTTTTT. Translated: CSVGQGFTGEPFF.

For this clonotype: A much larger clone sits a single nucleotide away, making a read error possible. The rearrangement joins TRBV25-1 to TRBJ2-3; D remains ambiguous. Trimming took 0 bases from V and 8 from J, leaving 9 bases between them. CDR1 and CDR2 from the germline V gene are MGHDK and SYGVNS. This CDR3 has 13 residues. The CDR3 sequence: CASSEYRAGTQYF. CDR3 sequence (DNA): TGTGCCAGCAGTGAATATAGGGCAGGTACGCAGTATTTT.

Many counts were recorded for this clonotype. This rearrangement joins TRBV5-4 to TRBJ2-5; no firm D call. From germline, CDR1 is SGHNT and CDR2 YYREEE (reference sequence). The CDR3 sequence is 13 residues long. V lost 1 base and J 1 base, leaving 5 bases between the germline ends. This chain's CDR3 is CASSLSTQETQYF. CDR3 bases: TGTGCCAGCAGCTTGTCTACCCAAGAGACCCAGTACTTC. The full variable domain, its missing parts supplied by reference TRBV5-4 and TRBJ2-5, is ETGVTQSPTHLIKTRGQQVTLRCSSQSGHNTVSWYQQALGQGPQFIFQYYREEENGRGNFPPRFSGLQFPNYSSELNVNALELDDSALYLCASSLSTQETQYFGPGTRLLVL.

Note on this clonotype: This may come from a read error, since a much larger clone is one base off. This chain uses TRBV28 with TRBJ2-2; D unclear. Trimming stripped 3 bases from V and 9 bases from J, with 11 bases between. The germline CDR1 and CDR2 sequences are MDHEN and SYDVKM. This CDR3 spans 13 amino acids. CDR3 residues: CASSFLVTRELFF. The CDR3 DNA is TGTGCCAGCAGTTTTCTCGTGACCAGGGAGCTGTTTTTT.

The CDR3 spells CASSHGVGELFF. The CDR3, as DNA: TGTGCCAGCAGCCATGGGGTCGGGGAGCTGTTTTTT. This chain uses TRBV9 with TRBJ2-2; D gene unclear. V lost 4 bases and J 7 bases, leaving 8 bases between the germline ends. This CDR3 contains 12 residues. Germline-derived CDR1 and CDR2 are SGDLS and YYNGEE.

Turning to this clonotype: A much larger clonotype is one base distant, so this may be a read error. CDR3 nucleotide sequence: TGTGCCACCAGCAGAGATCTCGAGGGGGCCAACGCCCTGACTTTC. Residues: CATSRDLEGANALTF. This chain links TRBV15 with TRBJ2-6; 7 bases line up with TRBD1. Germline V gene lookup returns CDR1 LNHNV and CDR2 YYDKDF (reference sequence). The CDR3 spans 15 residues.

This clonotype was recorded many times. The chain couples TRBV5-1 to TRBJ2-7; 11 bases match TRBD2. This CDR3 contains 14 residues. V was clipped by 4 bases and J by 3 bases; unmatched bases: 3. Germline CDR1 reads SGHRS; CDR2 reads YFSETQ. CDR3 nucleotides: TGCGCCAGCAGCCTGACTAGCGGGAACTACGAGCAGTACTTC. This translates into CASSLTSGNYEQYF.